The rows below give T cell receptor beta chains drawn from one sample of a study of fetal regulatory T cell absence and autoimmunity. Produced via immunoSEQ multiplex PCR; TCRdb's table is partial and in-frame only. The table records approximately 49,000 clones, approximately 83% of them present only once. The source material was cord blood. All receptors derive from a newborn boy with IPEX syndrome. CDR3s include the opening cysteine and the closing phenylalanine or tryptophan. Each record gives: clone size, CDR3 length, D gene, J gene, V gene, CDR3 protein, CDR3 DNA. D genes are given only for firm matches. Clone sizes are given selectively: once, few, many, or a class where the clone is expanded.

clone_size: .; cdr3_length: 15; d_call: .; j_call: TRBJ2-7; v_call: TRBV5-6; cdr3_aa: CASSLGETPYYEQYF; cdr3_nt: TGTGCCAGCAGCTTGGGAGAGACACCCTACTACGAGCAGTACTTC
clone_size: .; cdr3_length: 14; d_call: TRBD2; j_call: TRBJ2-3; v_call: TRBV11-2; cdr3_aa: CASSLILAEYTQYF; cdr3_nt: TGTGCCAGCAGCTTGATACTAGCGGAATATACGCAGTATTTT
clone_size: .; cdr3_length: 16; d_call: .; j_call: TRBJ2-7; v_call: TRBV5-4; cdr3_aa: CASSHGHRDPSYEQYF; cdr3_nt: TGTGCCAGCAGCCACGGACACCGGGACCCCTCCTACGAGCAGTACTTC
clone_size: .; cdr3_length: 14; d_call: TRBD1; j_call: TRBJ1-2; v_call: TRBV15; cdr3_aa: CATSRLQGGYGYTF; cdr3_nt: TGTGCCACCAGCAGATTACAGGGGGGCTATGGCTACACCTTC
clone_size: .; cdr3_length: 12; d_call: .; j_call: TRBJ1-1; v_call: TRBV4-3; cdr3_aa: CASSQEGGKAFF; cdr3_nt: TGCGCCAGCAGCCAAGAGGGGGGTAAGGCTTTCTTT
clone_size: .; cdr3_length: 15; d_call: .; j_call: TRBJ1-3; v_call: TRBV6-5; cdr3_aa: CASRYLVVAGNTIYF; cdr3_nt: TGTGCCAGCAGGTATCTCGTGGTAGCTGGAAACACCATATATTTT
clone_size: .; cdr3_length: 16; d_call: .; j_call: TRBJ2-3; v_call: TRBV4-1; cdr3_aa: CASSHVFSGPTDTQYF; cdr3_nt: TGCGCCAGCAGCCACGTTTTTTCAGGGCCCACAGATACGCAGTATTTT
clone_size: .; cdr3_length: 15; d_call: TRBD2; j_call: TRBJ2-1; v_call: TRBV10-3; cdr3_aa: CAINEAGPSYNEQFF; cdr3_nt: TGTGCCATCAATGAAGCGGGGCCCTCCTACAATGAGCAGTTCTTC
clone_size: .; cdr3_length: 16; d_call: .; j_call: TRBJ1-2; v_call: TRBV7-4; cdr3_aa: CASSFYHPRTNYGYTF; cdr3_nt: TGTGCCAGCAGCTTTTACCATCCTCGGACTAACTATGGCTACACCTTC
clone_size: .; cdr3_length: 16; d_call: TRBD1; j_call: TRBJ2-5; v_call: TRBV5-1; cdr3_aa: CASSPGTGGRQETQYF; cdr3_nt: TGCGCCAGCAGCCCCGGGACAGGGGGTCGACAAGAGACCCAGTACTTC
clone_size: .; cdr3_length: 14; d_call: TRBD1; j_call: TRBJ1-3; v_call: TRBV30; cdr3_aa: CAWTPTGDGNTIYF; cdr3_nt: TGTGCCTGGACCCCGACAGGGGATGGAAACACCATATATTTT
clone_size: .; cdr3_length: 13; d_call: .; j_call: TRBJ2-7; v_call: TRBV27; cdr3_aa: CASSEVWGYEQYF; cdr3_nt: TGTGCCAGCAGTGAAGTTTGGGGGTACGAGCAGTACTTC
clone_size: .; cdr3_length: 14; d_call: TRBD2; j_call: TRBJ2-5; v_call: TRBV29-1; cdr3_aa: CSVVTSGRQETQYF; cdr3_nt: TGCAGCGTTGTGACTAGCGGGAGACAAGAGACCCAGTACTTC
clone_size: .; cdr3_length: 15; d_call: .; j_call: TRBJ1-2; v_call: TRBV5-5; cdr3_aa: CASSLALGTGYGYTF; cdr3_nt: TGTGCCAGCAGCTTGGCCTTAGGGACGGGTTATGGCTACACCTTC
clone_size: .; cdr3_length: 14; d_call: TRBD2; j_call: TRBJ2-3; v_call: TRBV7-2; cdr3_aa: CASSWTSGTDTQYF; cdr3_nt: TGTGCCAGCAGCTGGACTAGCGGAACAGATACGCAGTATTTT
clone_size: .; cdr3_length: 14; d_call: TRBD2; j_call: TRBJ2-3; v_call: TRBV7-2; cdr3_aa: CASSLVLAGSAQYF; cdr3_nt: TGTGCCAGCAGCTTAGTGCTAGCGGGGTCCGCGCAGTATTTT
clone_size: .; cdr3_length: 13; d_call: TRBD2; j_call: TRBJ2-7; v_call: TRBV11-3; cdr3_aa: CASSPSGSYEQYF; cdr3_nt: TGTGCCAGCAGCCCTAGCGGGAGCTACGAGCAGTACTTC
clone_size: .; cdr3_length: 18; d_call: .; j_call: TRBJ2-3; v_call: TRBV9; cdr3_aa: CASTPTVGSSWVTDTQYF; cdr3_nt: TGTGCCAGCACCCCGACCGTTGGTAGCAGCTGGGTCACAGATACGCAGTATTTT
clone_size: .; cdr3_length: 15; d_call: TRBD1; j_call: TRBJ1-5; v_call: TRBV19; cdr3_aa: CASSWGTGASGPQHF; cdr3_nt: TGTGCCAGTAGTTGGGGGACAGGGGCTTCTGGGCCCCAGCATTTT
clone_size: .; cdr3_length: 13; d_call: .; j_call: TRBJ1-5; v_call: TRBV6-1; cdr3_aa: CASSEHPNQPQHF; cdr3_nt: TGTGCCAGCAGTGAGCATCCCAATCAGCCCCAGCATTTT
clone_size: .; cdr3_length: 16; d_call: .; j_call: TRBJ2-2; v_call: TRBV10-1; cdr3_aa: CASSENEPGDTGELFF; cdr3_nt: TGCGCCAGCAGTGAGAACGAGCCAGGCGACACCGGGGAGCTGTTTTTT
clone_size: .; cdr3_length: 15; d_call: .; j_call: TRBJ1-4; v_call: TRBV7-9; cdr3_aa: CASSLADTTNEKLFF; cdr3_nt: TGTGCCAGCAGCTTAGCGGATACAACTAATGAAAAACTGTTTTTT
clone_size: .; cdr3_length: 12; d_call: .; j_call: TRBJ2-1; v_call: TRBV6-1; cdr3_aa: CASSDRDNEQFF; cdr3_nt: TGTGCCAGCAGTGACAGGGACAATGAGCAGTTCTTC
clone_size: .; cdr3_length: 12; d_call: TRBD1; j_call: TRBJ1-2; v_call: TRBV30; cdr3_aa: CAWTWDSYGYTF; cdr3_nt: TGTGCCTGGACCTGGGACAGCTATGGCTACACCTTC
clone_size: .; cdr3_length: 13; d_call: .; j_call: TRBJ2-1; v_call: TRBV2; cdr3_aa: CASSVSGNNEQFF; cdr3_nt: TGTGCCAGCAGTGTATCCGGGAACAATGAGCAGTTCTTC
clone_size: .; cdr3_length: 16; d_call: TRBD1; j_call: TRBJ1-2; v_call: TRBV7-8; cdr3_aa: CASSFGLDRAIYGYTF; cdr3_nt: TGTGCCAGCAGCTTTGGTTTGGACAGGGCCATCTATGGCTACACCTTC
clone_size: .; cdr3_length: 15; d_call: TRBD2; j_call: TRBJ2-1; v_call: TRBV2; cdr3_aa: CASSDGLDGYNEQFF; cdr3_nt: TGTGCCAGCAGTGACGGACTAGACGGCTACAATGAGCAGTTCTTC
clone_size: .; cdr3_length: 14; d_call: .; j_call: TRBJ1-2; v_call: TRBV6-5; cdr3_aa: CASSEVRGGYGYTF; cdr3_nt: TGTGCCAGCAGTGAAGTTAGGGGCGGGTATGGCTACACCTTC
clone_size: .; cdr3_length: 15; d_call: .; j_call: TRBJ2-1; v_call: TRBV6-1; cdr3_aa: CASSLGGGPGNEQFF; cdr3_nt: TGTGCCAGCAGCCTAGGGGGGGGGCCTGGCAATGAGCAGTTCTTC
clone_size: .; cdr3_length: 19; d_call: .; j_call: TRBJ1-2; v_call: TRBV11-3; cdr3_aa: CASSLRSSGHGPFNYGYTF; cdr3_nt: TGTGCCAGCAGCCTTCGATCCTCGGGACACGGACCTTTTAACTATGGCTACACCTTC
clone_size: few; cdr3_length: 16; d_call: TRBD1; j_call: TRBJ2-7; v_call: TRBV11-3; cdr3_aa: CASSAYGGQGTYEQYF; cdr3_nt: TGTGCCAGCAGCGCATATGGGGGACAGGGTACCTACGAGCAGTACTTC
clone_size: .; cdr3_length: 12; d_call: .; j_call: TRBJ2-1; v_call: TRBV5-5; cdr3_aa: CASSLDWVEQFF; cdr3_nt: TGTGCCAGCAGCTTGGATTGGGTCGAGCAGTTCTTC
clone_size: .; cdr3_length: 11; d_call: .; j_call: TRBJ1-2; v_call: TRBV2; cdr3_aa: CAGTANYGYTF; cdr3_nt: TGTGCCGGTACAGCTAACTATGGCTACACCTTC
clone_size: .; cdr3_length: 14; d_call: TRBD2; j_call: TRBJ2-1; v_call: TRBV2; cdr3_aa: CASGTSGVYNEQFF; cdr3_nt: TGTGCCAGCGGGACCAGCGGGGTTTACAATGAGCAGTTCTTC
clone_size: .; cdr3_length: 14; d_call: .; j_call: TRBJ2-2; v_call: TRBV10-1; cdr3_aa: CAIKGPSNTGELFF; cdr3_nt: TGCGCCATTAAAGGACCTTCGAACACCGGGGAGCTGTTTTTT
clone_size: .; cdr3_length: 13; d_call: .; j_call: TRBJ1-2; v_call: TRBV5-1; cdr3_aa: CASSLDRDYGYTF; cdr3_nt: TGCGCCAGCAGCTTGGACAGGGACTATGGCTACACCTTC
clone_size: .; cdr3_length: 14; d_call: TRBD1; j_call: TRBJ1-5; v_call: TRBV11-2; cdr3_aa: CASSSTGGRQPQHF; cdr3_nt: TGTGCCAGCAGCTCGACAGGGGGCCGTCAGCCCCAGCATTTT
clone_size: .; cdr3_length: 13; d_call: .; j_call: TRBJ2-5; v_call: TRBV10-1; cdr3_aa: CASSDGYQETQYF; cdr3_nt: TGCGCCAGCAGCGACGGCTACCAAGAGACCCAGTACTTC
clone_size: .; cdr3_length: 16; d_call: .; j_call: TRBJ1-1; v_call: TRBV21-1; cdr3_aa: CASSKEGQGPGTEAFF; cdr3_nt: TGTGCCAGCAGCAAAGAGGGACAGGGTCCGGGAACTGAAGCTTTCTTT
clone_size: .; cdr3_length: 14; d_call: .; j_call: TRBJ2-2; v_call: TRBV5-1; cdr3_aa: CASSFGRSAGELFF; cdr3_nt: TGCGCCAGCAGCTTCGGCAGGAGCGCCGGGGAGCTGTTTTTT
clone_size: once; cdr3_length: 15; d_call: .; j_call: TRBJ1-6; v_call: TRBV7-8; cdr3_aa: CASSPRAGVDSPLHF; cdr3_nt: TGTGCCAGCAGCCCGCGCGCGGGGGTGGATTCACCCCTCCACTTT
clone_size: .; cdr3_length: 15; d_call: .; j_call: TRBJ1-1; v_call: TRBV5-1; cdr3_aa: CASSLRIAVDTEAFF; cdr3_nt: TGCGCCAGCAGCTTGAGGATTGCGGTGGACACTGAAGCTTTCTTT
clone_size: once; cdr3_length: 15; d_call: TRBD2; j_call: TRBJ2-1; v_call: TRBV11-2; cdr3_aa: CASSPTSGSYNEQFF; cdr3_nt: TGTGCCAGCAGCCCCACTAGCGGGAGCTACAATGAGCAGTTCTTC
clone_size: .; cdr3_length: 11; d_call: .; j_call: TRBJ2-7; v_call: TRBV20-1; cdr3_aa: CSAYLGYEQYF; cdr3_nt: TGCAGTGCTTACCTAGGGTACGAGCAGTACTTC
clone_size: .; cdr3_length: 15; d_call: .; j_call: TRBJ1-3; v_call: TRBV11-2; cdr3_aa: CASSSRSLGLNTIYF; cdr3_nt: TGTGCCAGCAGCTCACGATCCCTGGGGCTAAACACCATATATTTT